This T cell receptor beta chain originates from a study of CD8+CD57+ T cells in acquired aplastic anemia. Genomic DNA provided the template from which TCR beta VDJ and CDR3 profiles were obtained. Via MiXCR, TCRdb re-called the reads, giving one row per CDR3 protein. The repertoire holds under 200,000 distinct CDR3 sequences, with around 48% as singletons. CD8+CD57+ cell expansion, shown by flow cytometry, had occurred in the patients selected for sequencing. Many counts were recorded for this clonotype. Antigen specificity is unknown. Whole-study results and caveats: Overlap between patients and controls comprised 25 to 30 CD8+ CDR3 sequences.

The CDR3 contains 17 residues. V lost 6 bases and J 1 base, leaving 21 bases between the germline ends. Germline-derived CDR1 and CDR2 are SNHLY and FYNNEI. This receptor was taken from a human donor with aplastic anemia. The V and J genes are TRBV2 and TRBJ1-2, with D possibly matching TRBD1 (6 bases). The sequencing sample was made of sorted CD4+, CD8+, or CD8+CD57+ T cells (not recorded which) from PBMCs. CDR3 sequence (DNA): TGTGCCAGCAGGGGCCACTCCGGGACACCTAATAACTATGGCTACACCTTC. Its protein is CASRGHSGTPNNYGYTF.